Listed below are T cell receptor beta chains from one sample, sequenced in a study of metastatic and nonmetastatic thyroid tumors. TCRdb re-analyzed the PCR reads using MiXCR. This table has 15,000 to 20,000 clones, 25% to 30% appearing once. Sequencing was done on a sample of tumor tissue. The source is a male donor with papillary thyroid cancer or a benign thyroid nodule (not recorded which). Some clones in this sample may be carry-over from other donors' samples. Both conserved end residues are part of each CDR3. A D gene is named only where the DNA matches it firmly. The listing skips clone size in some rows; elsewhere it reads once, few, many or a size class.

V	size	J	D	CDR3	DNA
TRBV6-2/TRBV6-3	-	TRBJ1-2	-	CASSTNVPTLRGRGYTF	TGTGCCAGCAGCACCAACGTACCGACCCTCCGGGGGCGCGGCTACACCTTC
TRBV7-8	-	TRBJ2-7	-	CASSLGGAGQATPYF	TGTGCCAGCAGCTTAGGTGGAGCGGGACAAGCTACTCCGTACTTC
TRBV20-1	-	TRBJ2-7	-	CSARASPLAYEQYF	TGCAGTGCTAGAGCCTCCCCCCTCGCCTACGAGCAGTACTTC
TRBV11-2	medium-sized	TRBJ2-7	-	CASSPLLGEQYF	TGTGCCAGCAGCCCGTTATTGGGGGAGCAGTACTTC
TRBV7-2	many	TRBJ2-3	TRBD2	CASSLVRTSGSGSGTQYF	TGTGCCAGCAGCTTAGTCAGGACTAGCGGGAGCGGGTCGGGTACGCAGTATTTT
TRBV7-3	-	TRBJ2-7	TRBD1	CASSLRRQGEQYF	TGTGCCAGCAGCTTACGGCGACAGGGCGAGCAGTACTTC
TRBV12-3/TRBV12-4	few	TRBJ1-5	-	CASSLGHQPQHF	TGTGCCAGCAGTCTCGGACACCAGCCCCAGCATTTT
TRBV18	-	TRBJ2-5	TRBD1	CASSPQQGAKETQYF	TGTGCCAGCTCACCTCAACAGGGGGCTAAGGAGACCCAGTACTTC
TRBV6-2/TRBV6-3	many	TRBJ2-2	TRBD1	CASSYFRTGLNTGELFF	TGTGCCAGCAGTTACTTCAGGACAGGCCTCAACACCGGGGAGCTGTTTTTT
TRBV7-9	-	TRBJ2-3	-	CASSLLAGKAAQYF	TGTGCCAGCAGCTTGCTGGCGGGCAAAGCTGCGCAGTATTTT
TRBV4-2	many	TRBJ2-3	-	CASSQEGLLRGTQYF	TGTGCCAGCAGCCAAGAAGGTCTACTCCGTGGTACGCAGTATTTT
TRBV20-1	-	TRBJ1-1	-	CSARDVRVLDTEAFF	TGCAGTGCTAGAGATGTCAGGGTTTTGGACACTGAAGCTTTCTTT
TRBV28	many	TRBJ2-2	-	CASSLRVGELVF	TGTGCCAGCAGTTTACGGGTTGGGGAGCTGGTTTTT
TRBV20-1	many	TRBJ2-1	TRBD2	CSAPGLALSSYNEQFF	TGCAGTGCGCCGGGACTAGCGTTAAGCTCCTACAATGAGCAGTTCTTC
TRBV5-1	-	TRBJ2-1	TRBD1	CASSWLQGANYNEQFF	TGCGCCAGCAGCTGGCTACAGGGGGCGAACTACAATGAGCAGTTCTTC
TRBV19	-	TRBJ1-4	-	CASSTGPGVRLFF	TGTGCCAGTAGTACAGGTCCTGGGGTTCGTCTGTTTTTT
TRBV5-1	many	TRBJ2-5	-	CASSLGAGMAETQYF	TGCGCCAGCAGCTTAGGAGCAGGGATGGCAGAGACCCAGTACTTC
TRBV10-2	few	TRBJ2-1	-	CASSESVGAGINEQFF	TGCGCCAGCAGTGAGTCTGTAGGGGCAGGGATCAATGAGCAGTTCTTC
TRBV12-5	-	TRBJ1-1	-	CASGLELRAEAFF	TGTGCTAGTGGTTTGGAACTAAGAGCTGAAGCTTTCTTT
TRBV13	-	TRBJ2-2	-	CAISARWGTGELFF	TGTGCCATCAGCGCTCGGTGGGGCACCGGGGAGCTGTTTTTT
TRBV6-9	-	TRBJ1-1	TRBD1	CASSLRQGQAFF	TGTGCCAGCAGTTTACGACAGGGACAAGCTTTCTTT
TRBV28	-	TRBJ1-6	-	CASSFGGGRISPLHF	TGTGCCAGCAGTTTTGGCGGGGGGCGGATTTCACCCCTCCACTTT
TRBV20-1	many	TRBJ1-1	-	CSAGEGNTEAFF	TGCAGTGCTGGGGAGGGGAACACTGAAGCTTTCTTT
TRBV24-1	many	TRBJ2-3	TRBD1	CATSDFGQGADTQYF	TGTGCCACCAGTGATTTTGGACAGGGCGCAGATACGCAGTATTTT
TRBV28	few	TRBJ2-1	-	CASSSARGVRSYNEQFF	TGTGCCAGCAGTTCCGCCCGAGGCGTGAGATCCTACAATGAGCAGTTCTTC
TRBV30	many	TRBJ2-5	-	CAWSPMYPTETQYF	TGTGCCTGGAGTCCAATGTATCCTACGGAGACCCAGTACTTC
TRBV15	-	TRBJ2-7	-	CATSRDSTARAQQYF	TGTGCCACCAGCAGAGATAGTACAGCCCGCGCCCAGCAGTACTTC
TRBV4-1	medium-sized	TRBJ1-1	-	CASSQRENTEAFF	TGCGCCAGCAGCCAGCGGGAGAACACTGAAGCTTTCTTT
TRBV4-2	-	TRBJ1-4	TRBD1	CASSQGRQGFTTNEKLFF	TGTGCCAGCAGCCAGGGGCGACAGGGCTTCACGACTAATGAAAAACTGTTTTTT
TRBV5-1	-	TRBJ1-4	TRBD1	CASSLASAGQGGEKLFF	TGCGCCAGCAGCTTGGCCTCGGCGGGACAGGGGGGCGAAAAACTGTTTTTT
TRBV7-9	-	TRBJ2-7	TRBD1	CASSPRTGKSYEQYF	TGTGCCAGCAGCCCCCGGACAGGGAAGTCCTACGAGCAGTACTTC
TRBV20-1	-	TRBJ2-1	TRBD2	CSVRGGLGNEQFF	TGCAGTGTTAGGGGAGGGTTGGGGAATGAGCAGTTCTTC
TRBV19	few	TRBJ1-4	-	CASSILGYNEKLFF	TGTGCCAGTAGTATCTTAGGTTATAATGAAAAACTGTTTTTT
TRBV30	many	TRBJ2-4	TRBD1	CAWSPMGQGAHQYF	TGTGCCTGGAGTCCTATGGGACAGGGGGCCCATCAGTACTTC
TRBV20-1	many	TRBJ1-1	-	CSAIPNTEAFF	TGCAGTGCCATCCCCAACACTGAAGCTTTCTTT